What follows are 13 T cell receptor beta chains derived from one specimen sequenced in a study of shared clonotypes between healthy human individuals. The protocol was immunoSEQ multiplex PCR, while the TCRdb copy is restricted to in-frame clones and leaves out a portion. The sample has some 740,000 clones; 92% are singletons. CD45RO-negative, CCR7-positively selected cells formed the naive CD8 fraction, excluding terminally differentiated effector memory CD45RA+ cells. Sequenced sample: naive CD8+ T cells sorted from blood. These receptors came from a man younger than 45 in good health.

The V call is TRBV7-8, the J call TRBJ2-6, with D unresolved. Germline CDR1 reads SGHVS; CDR2 reads FQNEAQ. V lost 3 bases, J lost 4 bases, and 25 bases lay in between. The CDR3 contains 20 residues. This chain's CDR3 is CASSFPITVDISLGANVLTF. CDR3 in DNA: TGTGCCAGCAGCTTCCCGATTACAGTAGATATTTCTCTGGGGGCCAACGTCCTGACTTTC.

This clone has only one observation. CDR3 nucleotide sequence: TGTGCCAGCAGTTTAATCCTAGCGGGAGGGCCCGCAGATACGCAGTATTTT. Amino acids: CASSLILAGGPADTQYF. The chain has TRBV28 and TRBJ2-3; 12 bases fit TRBD2. The V and J ends lost 2 bases and 4 bases, in that order; junction bases with no gene match: 7. The CDR3 spans 17 residues. Per the germline V gene, CDR1 is MDHEN and CDR2 is SYDVKM.

This chain joins TRBV28 and TRBJ2-3; D possibly corresponds to TRBD2 (6 bases). The germline gives CDR1 MDHEN, CDR2 SYDVKM. Between the trimmed V and J ends, which lost 8 bases and 4 bases, there was a span of 16 bases. CDR3 size: 14 residues. The chain's CDR3 is CASGVGGGPDTQYF. CDR3 DNA: TGTGCCAGCGGGGTGGGAGGCGGTCCAGATACGCAGTATTTT.

J is TRBJ2-2 and V is TRBV7-2; 7 nucleotides agree with TRBD1. V gave up 5 bases and J gave up 5 bases; unmatched junction bases: 17. CDR1 is SGHTA and CDR2 is FQGNSA in the germline V gene. This CDR3 is built from 18 residues. CDR3 residues: CASSQWGEGARLTGELFF. CDR3 nucleotides: TGTGCCAGCAGCCAATGGGGTGAGGGGGCAAGGTTGACCGGGGAGCTGTTTTTT.

The CDR3 bases are TGTGCCAGCAGCCCGGGACAGAGCGAGCAGTACTTC. Its translation: CASSPGQSEQYF. This chain links TRBV5-6 with TRBJ2-7, with 7 bases fitting TRBD1. V lost 4 bases to trimming and J lost 6 bases; unmatched junction nucleotides: 4. The CDR3 length is 12 residues. The germline V gene encodes CDR1 SGHDT and CDR2 YYEEEE. The full variable domain, in which reference TRBV5-6 and TRBJ2-7 provide the parts outside the CDR3, is DAGVTQSPTHLIKTRGQQVTLRCSPKSGHDTVSWYQQALGQGPQFIFQYYEEEERQRGNFPDRFSGHQFPNYSSELNVNALLLGDSALYLCASSPGQSEQYFGPGTRLTVT.

The chain is built from TRBV27 and TRBJ2-7; 9 bases match TRBD2. The germline V gene has CDR1 MNHEY and CDR2 SMNVEV (reference sequence). With V trimmed by 9 bases and J by 4 bases, 7 bases remained unmatched. This CDR3 comprises 13 residues. CDR3 nucleotide sequence: TGTGCCAGTTCGGGCGGGAGGGGGTACGAGCAGTACTTC. Its translation: CASSGGRGYEQYF.

This chain uses TRBV7-3 with TRBJ2-3, with D maybe TRBD2 (6 bases). The CDR3 sequence is 15 residues long. V shed 4 bases and J shed 0 bases, with 11 bases lying between them. Per germline, CDR1 SGHTA and CDR2 FQGTGA. CDR3 in amino acids: CASSSHGGSTDTQYF. CDR3 nucleotide sequence: TGTGCCAGCAGCTCCCACGGGGGAAGCACAGATACGCAGTATTTT.

The chain combines TRBV6-1 with TRBJ2-1; D perhaps matches TRBD1 (6 bases). Between the trimmed V and J ends, which lost 10 bases and 4 bases, there was a span of 20 bases. This CDR3 comprises 15 residues. The germline CDR1 and CDR2 sequences are MNHNS and SASEGT. The CDR3 nucleotides are TGTGCCACAGACAGGCGACGCAAGGGGTACAATGAGCAGTTCTTC. Translation gives CATDRRRKGYNEQFF.

This clone has only one observation. The rearrangement uses TRBV19 and TRBJ2-5, with 8 bases that match TRBD1. The junction had 13 bases not matched to a gene; V was cut back by 3 bases and J by 7 bases. Germline V gives CDR1 LNHDA, CDR2 SQIVND (reference sequence). The CDR3 extends over 16 amino acids. CDR3 nucleotide sequence: TGTGCCAGTAGTATGAGGACAGGGACCCGTCACCTGACCCAGTACTTC. It specifies CASSMRTGTRHLTQYF.

The genes are TRBV6-1 and TRBJ2-1, with 7 positions matching TRBD1. This CDR3 contains 13 residues. The germline V gene encodes CDR1 MNHNS and CDR2 SASEGT. Losses at the gene ends were 8 bases for V and 0 bases for J; bases not matched to a gene: 1. CDR3 nucleotides: TGTGCCAGCCGGGACAGCTCCTACAATGAGCAGTTCTTC. Residues: CASRDSSYNEQFF.

V usage is TRBV10-3 and J usage is TRBJ2-1; possibly TRBD2 for D (6 bases). Germline lookup yields CDR1 ENHRY and CDR2 SYGVKD. Trimming stripped 6 bases from V and 7 bases from J, with 16 bases between. The CDR3 runs 14 residues. The CDR3 here is CAISPSNSGNEQFF. The CDR3 nucleotides read TGTGCCATCAGCCCTTCCAACAGCGGGAATGAGCAGTTCTTC.

The V and J genes are TRBV2 and TRBJ1-4; D remains ambiguous. CDR1 is SNHLY and CDR2 is FYNNEI in the germline V gene. CDR3 length: 15 amino acids. The V end was cut by 6 bases, the J end by 6 bases, with 17 bases between. The CDR3 reads CASRGSSDRDEKLFF. DNA of the CDR3: TGTGCCAGCAGGGGTTCCTCCGATAGAGATGAAAAACTGTTTTTT.

The chain couples TRBV15 to TRBJ2-1; 7 bases map to TRBD2. Germline V lookup: CDR1 LNHNV, CDR2 YYDKDF (reference sequence). V lost 2 bases to trimming and J lost 5 bases; unmatched junction nucleotides: 18. The CDR3 is 19 residues long. In nucleotides, the CDR3 is TGTGCCACCAGCAGACGTGAGGGAGGGCCCCAAATCGGGCACAATGAGCAGTTCTTC. This gives the protein CATSRREGGPQIGHNEQFF.